In its sample, the clone carrying this T cell receptor (beta chain) was seen a few times. The target antigen is unknown. RNA transcripts gave rise to amplified TCR beta CDR3 regions. Primed by the HTBI set, a first-round RT-PCR was run on the TCR CDR3. TCRdb processed the multiplex PCR reads anew with MiXCR; each CDR3 protein has one entry. The sample lists 500,000 to 650,000 distinct CDR3 sequences, over 15% occurring once. V dropped 4 bases and J dropped 1 base, with 10 bases sitting between them. Germline assignment: CDR1 MNHEY and CDR2 SVGAGI. The CDR3 length is 14 residues. This entry comes from a study of T cells in Graves' hyperthyroidism and ophthalmopathy. Whole-study results and caveats: Most thyroid-expanded clonotypes above 0.001 were also found in blood. Median prediction lead before ophthalmopathy onset was 6.5 months with the model.

Under 3 months was the duration of disease in ophthalmopathy patients, who also had a Clinical Activity Score of at least 3 and a NOSPECS grade of at least 4. The V and J genes are TRBV6-5 and TRBJ1-1, with no clear D. This sequence was found in a woman younger than 30 with Graves' ophthalmopathy. What was sequenced was blood. The CDR3 DNA reads as TGTGCCAGCAGTTCACATATTAAGAACACTGAAGCTTTCTTT. It codes for CASSSHIKNTEAFF.